The clone carrying this TCR beta chain was seen a few times. Other DNA sequences from this sample encode an identical CDR3 as well. The sample belongs to a study of blood T cell repertoires in COVID-19. Repertoires were generated with immunoSEQ multiplex PCR, while TCRdb's copy carries only in-frame clones and drops some. The table has around 50,000 clones, approximately 80% seen once. This CDR3 contains 13 residues. Germline CDR1 is LNHDA and CDR2 is SQIVND (reference sequence). V was pared by 2 bases and J by 4 bases, with 6 bases between. This sequence joins TRBV19 and TRBJ1-5; D perhaps matches TRBD1 (5 bases). This TCR came from a man of 80 years or more with COVID-19, enrolled during active disease. The source material was peripheral blood. The CDR3 loop reads CASSISGNQPQHF. CDR3 coding DNA: TGTGCCAGTAGTATATCAGGGAATCAGCCCCAGCATTTT.